Listed below are T cell receptor beta chains from one sample, sequenced in a study of blood T cell repertoires in COVID-19. TCRdb's table, derived via immunoSEQ multiplex PCR, lists solely in-frame clones and lacks some. Among over 250,000 clones listed, about nine tenths were seen once. Sample: PBMCs or T cells enriched from blood (not recorded which). The receptors shown here come from a woman younger than 35 who had recovered from COVID-19. Each CDR3 is given with its conserved first and last residue. Fields, in order: V gene, clone size, D gene, J gene, CDR3 protein, CDR3 DNA. A D gene is named only where the DNA matches it firmly. Clone size is stated in some rows and not others, as once, few, many or a class when expanded.

TRBV7-3	NA	TRBD1	TRBJ2-1	CASSPGQAINNEQFF	TGTGCCAGCAGCCCCGGACAGGCCATAAACAATGAGCAGTTCTTC
TRBV4-1	NA	TRBD2	TRBJ2-1	CASSQDPLAGVGNEQFF	TGCGCCAGCAGCCAAGATCCCCTAGCGGGAGTGGGGAATGAGCAGTTCTTC
TRBV19	NA	TRBD1	TRBJ1-5	CASSIMTGGAGQPQHF	TGTGCCAGTAGTATAATGACAGGGGGCGCCGGGCAGCCCCAGCATTTT
TRBV3-1/TRBV3-2	NA	TRBD1	TRBJ1-4	CASRQGGSTRLFF	TGTGCCAGCAGACAAGGGGGCTCAACCAGGCTGTTTTTT
TRBV10-3	once	TRBD1	TRBJ1-2	CATRLEQGQGYTF	TGTGCCACCCGGCTCGAACAGGGGCAAGGCTACACCTTC
TRBV28	NA	NA	TRBJ2-1	CASSRTSSSYNEQFF	TGTGCCAGCAGCCGTACCTCGAGCTCCTACAATGAGCAGTTCTTC
TRBV27	NA	NA	TRBJ1-1	CASSFQPLGRMGTEAFF	TGTGCCAGCAGTTTCCAACCGTTGGGGAGGATGGGCACTGAAGCTTTCTTT
TRBV18	NA	NA	TRBJ1-5	CASSPTEGVGQPQHF	TGTGCCAGCTCACCGACAGAGGGGGTTGGACAGCCCCAGCATTTT
TRBV3-1/TRBV3-2	NA	TRBD1	TRBJ1-2	CASSGTGVKGYTF	TGTGCCAGCAGCGGGACAGGGGTTAAGGGCTACACCTTC
TRBV28	few	TRBD2	TRBJ2-1	CASRTPGGGEQFF	TGTGCCAGCAGAACCCCCGGGGGGGGTGAGCAGTTCTTC